The 6 T cell receptor beta chains presented below share a single source sample, sequenced in a study of regulatory T cells in long-lasting Graves disease. Time point of the sample: newly diagnosed GD, antithyroid drugs for less than 3 months. PBMC-extracted RNA yielded the TCR library. HTBI primers from iRepertoire and Arm-PCR of CDR3 regions yielded the TCR beta libraries. From the multiplex PCR reads, TCRdb called clonotypes with MiXCR, one entry per CDR3 protein. This table holds approximately 250,000 distinct CDR3 sequences, around 18% found once. This specimen consisted of peripheral blood mononuclear cells (PBMCs), obtained at new diagnosis, from a patient treated with antithyroid drugs. The receptors here all came from a female donor with Graves disease.

This clonotype was seen ten or more times. As DNA, the CDR3 is TGCAGTGCTAGCCCGCTCGGTCAGGGAAACACCATATATTTT. It codes for CSASPLGQGNTIYF. The V and J genes are TRBV20-1 and TRBJ1-3; D is undetermined. The CDR3 loop spans 14 amino acids. Trimming stripped 3 bases from V and 4 bases from J, with 13 bases between. Germline assignment: CDR1 DFQATT and CDR2 SNEGSKA (reference sequence).

This clonotype was seen many times. The rearrangement uses TRBV5-4 and TRBJ2-1, with 15 bases matching TRBD2. The ends lost 7 bases at V and 8 bases at J; junction bases unmatched: 4. This CDR3 comprises 14 residues. Germline assignment: CDR1 SGHNT and CDR2 YYREEE (reference sequence). The CDR3 sequence is CASGLAGGPDEQFF. As DNA, the CDR3 is TGTGCCAGCGGACTAGCGGGAGGGCCAGATGAGCAGTTCTTC.

This clonotype was recorded at least ten times. The chain couples TRBV20-1 to TRBJ2-3, with D uncertain. V dropped 2 bases and J dropped 0 bases, with 9 bases sitting between them. Germline loops: CDR1 DFQATT, CDR2 SNEGSKA (reference sequence). There are 14 residues in the CDR3. CDR3: CSARLPSSTDTQYF. The CDR3 region has the DNA TGCAGTGCTAGACTACCATCGAGCACAGATACGCAGTATTTT.

Worth noting for this clonotype: A read error is possible here, since a much larger clone lies one base away. The rearrangement uses TRBV6-2 or TRBV6-3 and TRBJ1-4; D is ambiguous. The CDR3 totals 14 residues. CDR1 is MNHEY and CDR2 is SVGEGT in the germline V gene. DNA for the CDR3: TGTGCCAGCAGTTACTCGACCGGGAATGAAGAACTGTTTTTT. This sequence encodes CASSYSTGNEELFF.

The chain couples TRBV4-2 to TRBJ2-7, with D perhaps matching TRBD1 (6 bases). This CDR3 region has 14 residues. The V end was cut by 4 bases, the J end by 6 bases, with 16 bases between. The germline V gene encodes CDR1 LGHNA and CDR2 YNFKEQ. The CDR3 nucleotides read TGTGCCAGCAGCCCAGGGGCGGGTTTGGCCGAGCAGTACTTC. Translating gives CASSPGAGLAEQYF.

This clonotype was seen only once. The likely explanation is a read error, given a far larger clone one base away. The chain joins TRBV6-1 to TRBJ1-6; D is ambiguous. The CDR3 has 15 residues. Trimming took off 3 bases at V and 15 bases at J, with 21 bases between the two ends. CDR1 and CDR2 (germline): MNHNS, SASEGT. The CDR3, as DNA: TGTGCCAGCAGTGAGTCGGGCCCACCTCTGGGGATCCTCCACTTT. Translated: CASSESGPPLGILHF.